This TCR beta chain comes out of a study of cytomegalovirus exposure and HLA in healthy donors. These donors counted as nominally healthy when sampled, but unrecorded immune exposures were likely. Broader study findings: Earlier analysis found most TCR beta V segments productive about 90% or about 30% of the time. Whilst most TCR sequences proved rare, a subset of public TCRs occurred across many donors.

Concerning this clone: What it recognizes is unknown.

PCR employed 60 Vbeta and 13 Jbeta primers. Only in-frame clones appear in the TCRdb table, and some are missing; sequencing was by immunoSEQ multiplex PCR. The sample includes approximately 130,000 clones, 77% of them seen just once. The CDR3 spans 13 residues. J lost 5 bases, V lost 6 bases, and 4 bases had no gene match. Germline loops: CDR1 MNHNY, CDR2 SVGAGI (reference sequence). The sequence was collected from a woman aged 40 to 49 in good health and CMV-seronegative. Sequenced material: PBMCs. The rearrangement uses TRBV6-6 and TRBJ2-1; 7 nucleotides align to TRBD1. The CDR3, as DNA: TGTGCCAGCAGCCGGGACAGAGACAATGAGCAGTTCTTC. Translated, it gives CASSRDRDNEQFF.